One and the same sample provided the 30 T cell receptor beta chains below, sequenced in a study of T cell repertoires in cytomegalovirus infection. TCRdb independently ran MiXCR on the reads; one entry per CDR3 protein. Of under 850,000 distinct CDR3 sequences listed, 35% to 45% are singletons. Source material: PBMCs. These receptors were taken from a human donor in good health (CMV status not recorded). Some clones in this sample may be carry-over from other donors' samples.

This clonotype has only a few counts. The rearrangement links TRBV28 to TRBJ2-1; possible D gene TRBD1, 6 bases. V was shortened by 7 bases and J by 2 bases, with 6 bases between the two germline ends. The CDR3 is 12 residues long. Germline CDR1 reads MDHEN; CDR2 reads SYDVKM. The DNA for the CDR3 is TGTGCCAGCAAGGGGGCCTACAATGAGCAGTTCTTC. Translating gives CASKGAYNEQFF.

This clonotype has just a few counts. The DNA for the CDR3 is TGTGCCAGTCGACAGGGTCGCTCGGTATGGAGCAATCAGCCCCAGCATTTT. This gives the protein CASRQGRSVWSNQPQHF. This chain uses TRBV6-2 or TRBV6-3 with TRBJ1-5; TRBD1 agrees at 7 bases. Germline loops: CDR1 MNHEY, CDR2 SVGEGT. V lost 9 bases and J lost 1; bases outside the gene matches: 15. This CDR3 region has 17 residues.

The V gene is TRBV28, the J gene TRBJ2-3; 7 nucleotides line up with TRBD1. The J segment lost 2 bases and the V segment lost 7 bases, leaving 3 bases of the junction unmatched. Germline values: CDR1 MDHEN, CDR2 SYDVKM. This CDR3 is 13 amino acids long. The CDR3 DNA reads TGTGCCAGCATAGACAGGGCCACAGATACGCAGTATTTT. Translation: CASIDRATDTQYF.

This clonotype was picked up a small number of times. CDR3 amino acids: CASSTTNEKLFF. The CDR3 nucleotides are TGTGCCAGCAGTACAACTAATGAAAAACTGTTTTTT. The chain couples TRBV27 to TRBJ1-4; unclear D gene. Per the germline V gene, CDR1 is MNHEY and CDR2 is SMNVEV (reference sequence). V gave up 5 bases and J gave up 0 bases, with 1 base separating them. This CDR3 has 12 residues. Drawing the rest from reference TRBV27 and TRBJ1-4, the complete variable domain is EAQVTQNPRYLITVTGKKLTVTCSQNMNHEYMSWYRQDPGLGLRQIYYSMNVEVTDKGDVPEGYKVSRKEKRNFPLILESPSPNQTSLYFCASSTTNEKLFFGSGTQLSVL.

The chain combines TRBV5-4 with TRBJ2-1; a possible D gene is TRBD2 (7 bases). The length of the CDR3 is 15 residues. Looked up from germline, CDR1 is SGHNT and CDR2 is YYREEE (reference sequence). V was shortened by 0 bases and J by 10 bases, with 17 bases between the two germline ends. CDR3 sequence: CASSLGTGGAKEQFF. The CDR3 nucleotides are TGTGCCAGCAGCTTGGGGACTGGGGGGGCAAAAGAGCAGTTCTTC. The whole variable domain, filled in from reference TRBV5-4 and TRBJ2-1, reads ETGVTQSPTHLIKTRGQQVTLRCSSQSGHNTVSWYQQALGQGPQFIFQYYREEENGRGNFPPRFSGLQFPNYSSELNVNALELDDSALYLCASSLGTGGAKEQFFGPGTRLTVL.

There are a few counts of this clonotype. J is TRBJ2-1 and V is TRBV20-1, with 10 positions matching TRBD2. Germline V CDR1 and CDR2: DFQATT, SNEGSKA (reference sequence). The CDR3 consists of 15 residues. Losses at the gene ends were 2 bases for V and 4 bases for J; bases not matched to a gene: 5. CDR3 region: CSARPLAGSYNEQFF. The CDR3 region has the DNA TGCAGTGCTAGACCACTAGCGGGATCTTACAATGAGCAGTTCTTC.

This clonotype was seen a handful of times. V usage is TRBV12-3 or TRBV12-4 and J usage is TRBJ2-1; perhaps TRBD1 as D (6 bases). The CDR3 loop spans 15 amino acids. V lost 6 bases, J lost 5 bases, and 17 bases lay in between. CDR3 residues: CASRPGVVENNEQFF. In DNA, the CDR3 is TGTGCCAGCAGACCAGGGGTGGTTGAAAACAATGAGCAGTTCTTC.

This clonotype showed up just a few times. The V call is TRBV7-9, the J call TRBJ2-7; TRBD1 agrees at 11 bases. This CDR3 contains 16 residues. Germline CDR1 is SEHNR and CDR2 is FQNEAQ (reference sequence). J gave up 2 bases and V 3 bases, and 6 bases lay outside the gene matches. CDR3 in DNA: TGTGCCAGCAGCTTGCCTGGGACAGGGGGTCCCTACGAGCAGTACTTC. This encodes CASSLPGTGGPYEQYF.

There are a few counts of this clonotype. Here the CDR3 DNA reads TGTGCCAGTCCGCCCCCCCCCGGGCGCCCCATGAACACTGAAGCTTTCTTT. Translating gives CASPPPPGRPMNTEAFF. This sequence joins TRBV28 and TRBJ1-1; D is unresolved. Germline loops: CDR1 MDHEN, CDR2 SYDVKM. The CDR3 sequence is 17 residues long. Deletions cut 9 bases from V and 0 bases from J, with 23 bases between.

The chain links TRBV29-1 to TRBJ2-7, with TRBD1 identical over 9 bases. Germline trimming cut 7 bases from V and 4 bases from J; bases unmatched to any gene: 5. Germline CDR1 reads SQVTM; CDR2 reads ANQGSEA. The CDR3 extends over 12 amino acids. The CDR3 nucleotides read TGCAGCGCCGGGACAGGGCGGTACGAGCAGTACTTC. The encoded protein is CSAGTGRYEQYF.

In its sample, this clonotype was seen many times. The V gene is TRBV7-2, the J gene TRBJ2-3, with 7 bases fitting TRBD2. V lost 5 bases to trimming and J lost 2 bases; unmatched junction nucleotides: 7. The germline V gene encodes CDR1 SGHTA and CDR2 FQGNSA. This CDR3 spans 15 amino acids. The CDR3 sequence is CASSTSSGPTDTQYF. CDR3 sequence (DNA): TGTGCCAGCAGCACGTCTAGCGGACCCACAGATACGCAGTATTTT. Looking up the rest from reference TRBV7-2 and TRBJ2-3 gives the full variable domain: GAGVSQSPSNKVTEKGKDVELRCDPISGHTALYWYRQSLGQGLEFLIYFQGNSAPDKSGLPSDRFSAERTGGSVSTLTIQRTQQEDSAVYLCASSTSSGPTDTQYFGPGTRLTVL.

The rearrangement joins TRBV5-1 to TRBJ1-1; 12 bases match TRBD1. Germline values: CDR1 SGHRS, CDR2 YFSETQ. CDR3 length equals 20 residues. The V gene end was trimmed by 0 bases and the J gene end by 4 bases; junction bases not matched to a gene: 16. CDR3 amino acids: CASSLVGTGGHVPRFTEAFF. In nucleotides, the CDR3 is TGCGCCAGCAGCTTGGTGGGGACAGGGGGCCATGTACCGAGGTTCACTGAAGCTTTCTTT.

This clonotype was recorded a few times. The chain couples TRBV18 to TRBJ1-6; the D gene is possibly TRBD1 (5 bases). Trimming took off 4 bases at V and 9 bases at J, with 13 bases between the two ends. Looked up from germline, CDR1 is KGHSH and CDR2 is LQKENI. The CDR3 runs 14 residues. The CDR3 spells CASSLGPGISPLHF. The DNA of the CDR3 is TGTGCCAGCTCACTAGGGCCAGGGATTTCACCCCTCCACTTT.

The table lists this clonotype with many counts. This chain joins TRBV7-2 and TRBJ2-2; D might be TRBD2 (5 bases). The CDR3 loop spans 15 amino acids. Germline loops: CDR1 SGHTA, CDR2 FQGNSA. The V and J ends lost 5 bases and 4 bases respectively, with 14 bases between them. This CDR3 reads CASSPILVPTGELFF. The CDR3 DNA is TGTGCCAGCAGCCCTATACTAGTACCCACCGGGGAGCTGTTTTTT.

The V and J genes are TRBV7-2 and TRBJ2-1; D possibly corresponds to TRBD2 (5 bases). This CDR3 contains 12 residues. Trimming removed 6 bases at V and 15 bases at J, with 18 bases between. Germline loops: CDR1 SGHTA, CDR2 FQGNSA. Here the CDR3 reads CASSSAVGITFF. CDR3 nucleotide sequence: TGTGCCAGCAGTTCTGCCGTCGGGATAACGTTCTTC.

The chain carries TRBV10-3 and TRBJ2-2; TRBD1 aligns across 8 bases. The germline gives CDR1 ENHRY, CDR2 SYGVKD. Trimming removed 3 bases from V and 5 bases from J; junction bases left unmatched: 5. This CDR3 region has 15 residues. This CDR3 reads CAISEQGVLTGELFF. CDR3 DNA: TGTGCCATCAGTGAACAGGGGGTTCTTACCGGGGAGCTGTTTTTT.

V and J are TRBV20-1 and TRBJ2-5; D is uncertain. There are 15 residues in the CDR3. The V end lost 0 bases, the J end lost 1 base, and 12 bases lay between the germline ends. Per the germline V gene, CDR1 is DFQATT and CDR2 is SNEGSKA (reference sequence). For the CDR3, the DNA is TGCAGTGCTAGAGATAGGGTAGTTGCCCAAGAGACCCAGTACTTC. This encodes CSARDRVVAQETQYF.

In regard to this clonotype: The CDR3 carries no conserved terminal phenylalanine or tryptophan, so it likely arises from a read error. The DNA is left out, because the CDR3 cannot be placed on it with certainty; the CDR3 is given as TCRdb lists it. CDR3 residues: CSARGGPS. The chain has TRBV20-1 and TRBJ1-1. Germline loops: CDR1 DFQATT, CDR2 SNEGSKA (reference sequence). The CDR3 length equals 8 residues, ends included.

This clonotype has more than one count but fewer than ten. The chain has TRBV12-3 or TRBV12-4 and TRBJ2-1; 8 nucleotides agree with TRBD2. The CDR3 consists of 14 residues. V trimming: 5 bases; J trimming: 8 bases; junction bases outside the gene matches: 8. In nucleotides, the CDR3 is TGTGCCAGCAGTACCCAAGGACTAGCATATGAGCAGTTCTTC. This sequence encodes CASSTQGLAYEQFF.

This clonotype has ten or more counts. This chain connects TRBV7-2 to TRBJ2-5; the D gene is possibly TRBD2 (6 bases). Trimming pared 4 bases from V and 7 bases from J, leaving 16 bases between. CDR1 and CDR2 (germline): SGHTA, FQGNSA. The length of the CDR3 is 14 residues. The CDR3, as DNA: TGTGCCAGCAGCTCCTACAGGATCGGGGGGACCCAGTACTTC. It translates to CASSSYRIGGTQYF.

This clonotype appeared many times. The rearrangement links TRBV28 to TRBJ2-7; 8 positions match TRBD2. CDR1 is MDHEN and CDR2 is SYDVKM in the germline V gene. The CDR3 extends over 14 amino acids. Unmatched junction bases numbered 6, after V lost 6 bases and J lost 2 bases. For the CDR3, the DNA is TGTGCCAGCAGCGGGGCGGGACTAGCCTACGAGCAGTACTTC. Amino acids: CASSGAGLAYEQYF. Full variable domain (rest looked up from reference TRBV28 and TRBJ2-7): DVKVTQSSRYLVKRTGEKVFLECVQDMDHENMFWYRQDPGLGLRLIYFSYDVKMKEKGDIPEGYSVSREKKERFSLILESASTNQTSMYLCASSGAGLAYEQYFGPGTRLTVT.

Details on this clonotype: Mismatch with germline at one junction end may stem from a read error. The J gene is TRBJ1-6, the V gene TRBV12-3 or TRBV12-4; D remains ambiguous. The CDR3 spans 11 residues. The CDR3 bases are TGTGTCAGCAGCTCGACGCCTTACCTCCACTTT. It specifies CVSSSTPYLHF.

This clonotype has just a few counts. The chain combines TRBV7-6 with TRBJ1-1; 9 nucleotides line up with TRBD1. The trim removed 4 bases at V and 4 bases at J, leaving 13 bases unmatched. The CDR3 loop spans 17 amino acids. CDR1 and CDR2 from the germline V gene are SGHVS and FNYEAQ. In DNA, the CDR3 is TGTGCCAGCAGCTCAGTCCCGGGACAGGGAGGAGGCACTGAAGCTTTCTTT. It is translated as CASSSVPGQGGGTEAFF. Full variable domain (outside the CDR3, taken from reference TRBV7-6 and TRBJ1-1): GAGVSQSPRYKVTKRGQDVALRCDPISGHVSLYWYRQALGQGPEFLTYFNYEAQQDKSGLPNDRFSAERPEGSISTLTIQRTEQRDSAMYRCASSSVPGQGGGTEAFFGQGTRLTVV.

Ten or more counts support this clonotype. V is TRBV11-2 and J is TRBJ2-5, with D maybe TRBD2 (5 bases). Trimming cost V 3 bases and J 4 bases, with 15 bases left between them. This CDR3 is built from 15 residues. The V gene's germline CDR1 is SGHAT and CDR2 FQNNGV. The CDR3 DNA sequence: TGTGCCAGCAGCTTGTGGCGGGTTGGTAGAGAGACCCAGTACTTC. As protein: CASSLWRVGRETQYF.

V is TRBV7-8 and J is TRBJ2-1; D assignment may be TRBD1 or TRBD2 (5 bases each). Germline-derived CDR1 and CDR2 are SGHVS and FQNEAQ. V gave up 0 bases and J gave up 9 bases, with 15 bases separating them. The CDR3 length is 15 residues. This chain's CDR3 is CASSLARVGRGEQFF. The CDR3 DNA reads TGTGCCAGCAGCTTAGCGAGAGTGGGACGAGGTGAGCAGTTCTTC.

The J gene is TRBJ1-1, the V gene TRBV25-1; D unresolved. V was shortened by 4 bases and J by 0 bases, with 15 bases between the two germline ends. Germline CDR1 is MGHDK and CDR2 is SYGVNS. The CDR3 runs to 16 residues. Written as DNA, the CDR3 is TGTGCCAGCAGTGCATATCCAGGAGTTATGAACACTGAAGCTTTCTTT. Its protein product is CASSAYPGVMNTEAFF.

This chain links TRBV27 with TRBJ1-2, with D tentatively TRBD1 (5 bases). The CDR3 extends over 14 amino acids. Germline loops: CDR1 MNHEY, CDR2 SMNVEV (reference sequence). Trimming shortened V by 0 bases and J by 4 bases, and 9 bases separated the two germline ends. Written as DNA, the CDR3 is TGTGCCAGCAGTTTATCGGCAGGGCGCTATGGCTACACCTTC. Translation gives CASSLSAGRYGYTF.

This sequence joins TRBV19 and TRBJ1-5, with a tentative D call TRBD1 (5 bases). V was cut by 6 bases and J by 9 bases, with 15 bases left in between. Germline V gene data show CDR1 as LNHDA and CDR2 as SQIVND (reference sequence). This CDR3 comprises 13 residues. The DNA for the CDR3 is TGTGCCAGTAGGGTGGCCAACCAGGGGCCCCAGCATTTT. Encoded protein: CASRVANQGPQHF. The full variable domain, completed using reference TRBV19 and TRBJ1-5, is DGGITQSPKYLFRKEGQNVTLSCEQNLNHDAMYWYRQDPGQGLRLIYYSQIVNDFQKGDIAEGYSVSREKKESFPLTVTSAQKNPTAFYLCASRVANQGPQHFGDGTRLSIL.

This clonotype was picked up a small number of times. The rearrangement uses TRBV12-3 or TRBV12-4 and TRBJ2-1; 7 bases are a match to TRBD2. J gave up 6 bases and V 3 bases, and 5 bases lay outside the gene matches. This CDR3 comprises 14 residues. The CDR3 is CASSFTPGGNEQFF. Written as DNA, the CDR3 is TGTGCCAGCAGTTTTACCCCGGGAGGCAATGAGCAGTTCTTC.

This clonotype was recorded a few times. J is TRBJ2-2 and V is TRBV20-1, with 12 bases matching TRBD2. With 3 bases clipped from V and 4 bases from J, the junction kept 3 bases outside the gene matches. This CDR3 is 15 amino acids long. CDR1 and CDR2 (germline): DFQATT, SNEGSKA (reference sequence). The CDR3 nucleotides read TGCAGTGCTAGTCTAGCGGGGGGGCCCACCGGGGAGCTGTTTTTT. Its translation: CSASLAGGPTGELFF.